These T cell receptor beta chains were read from a single sample in a study of Graves' ophthalmopathy and Graves' hyperthyroidism. TCRdb passed the multiplex PCR reads through MiXCR, listing each CDR3 protein once. There are hundreds of thousands of distinct CDR3 sequences in the sample; roughly 21% occur only once, and roughly 39% lies in the top ten. The specimen sequenced was peripheral blood. Source of these receptors: a woman aged 45-59 years with Graves' ophthalmopathy. CDR3s include the opening cysteine and the closing phenylalanine or tryptophan. A D gene is named only where the DNA matches it firmly. Not all rows give a size; the values are once, few, many and, for expanded clones, a class.

abundance	v_gene	d_gene	j_gene	CDR3nt	CDR3aa
many	TRBV12-5	TRBD2	TRBJ2-7	TGTGCTAGTGGTTCCCCCAGCGGGACGGTAAGGGAAGAGCAGTACTTC	CASGSPSGTVREEQYF
-	TRBV6-4	TRBD2	TRBJ2-5	TGTGCCAGCACCCCCGGGACTAGCGGGACGAAGACCCAGTACTTC	CASTPGTSGTKTQYF
-	TRBV20-1	-	TRBJ2-7	TGCAGTACTGCCCAAGCGAAAGACTTTTACGAGCAGTACTTC	CSTAQAKDFYEQYF
-	TRBV6-2/TRBV6-3	-	TRBJ1-1	TGTGCCAGCAGATCAGTGAACACTGAAGCTTTCTTT	CASRSVNTEAFF
many	TRBV12-3/TRBV12-4	TRBD2	TRBJ2-7	TGTGCCAGCAGGGGGACTAGTCGCGAGCAGTACTTC	CASRGTSREQYF
-	TRBV20-1	TRBD2	TRBJ2-7	TGCAGTGCTAGTGCCCCAAACGGGAGGAACTACGAGCAGTCCTTC	CSASAPNGRNYEQSF
many	TRBV5-1	TRBD1	TRBJ2-7	TGCGCCAGCAGCCCGGGACAGGGGAACTACGAGCAGTACTTC	CASSPGQGNYEQYF
many	TRBV28	-	TRBJ2-7	TGTGCCACCCGGGCCGGGGGAGGTTACGAGCAGTACTTC	CATRAGGGYEQYF
many	TRBV12-3/TRBV12-4	-	TRBJ2-7	TGTGCCAGCAGTGCCCCCGACACCTACTACGAGCAGTACTTC	CASSAPDTYYEQYF
many	TRBV6-2/TRBV6-3	-	TRBJ2-7	TGTGCCAGCGCAACTACCTCCCCCAACGAGCAGTACTTC	CASATTSPNEQYF
many	TRBV2	-	TRBJ1-6	TGTGCCAGCCGTCGACAGAATAATTCACCCCTCCACTTT	CASRRQNNSPLHF
many	TRBV7-8	-	TRBJ1-1	TGTGCCAGCAGCCGCGGTAGGGTAGCGAACACTGAAGCTTTCTTT	CASSRGRVANTEAFF
many	TRBV19	-	TRBJ1-6	TGTGCCAGTAGTATAGGATCAAAAGGCTCACCCCTCCACTTT	CASSIGSKGSPLHF
many	TRBV20-1	-	TRBJ2-7	TGCAGTGCTAGGGCGGGCAGAAACTACGAGCAGTACTTC	CSARAGRNYEQYF
-	TRBV4-2	-	TRBJ2-7	TGTGCCAGCAGCCCTGAAGGGGAGGGGGGTTGGGAGCAGTACTTC	CASSPEGEGGWEQYF
many	TRBV12-3/TRBV12-4	-	TRBJ1-1	TGTGCCAGCAGTTTAGGGGGCTTGTCTGAAGCTTTCTTT	CASSLGGLSEAFF
many	TRBV6-1	TRBD2	TRBJ2-7	TGTGCCAGCAGTGGTTCCCTGGGACTAGCGCGGTACGAGCAGTACTTC	CASSGSLGLARYEQYF
many	TRBV27	-	TRBJ2-4	TGTGCCAGCCGGGGGACCAAAAACATTCAGTACTTC	CASRGTKNIQYF
many	TRBV20-1	-	TRBJ2-7	TGCAGTGCTAGAGAGAGCCGCCGGGGACAAGAGCAGTACTTC	CSARESRRGQEQYF
-	TRBV12-3/TRBV12-4	TRBD1	TRBJ1-5	TGTGCCAGCAGTTTATGGTCAGGGGGGTCGAGCAATCAGCCCCAGCATTTT	CASSLWSGGSSNQPQHF
-	TRBV7-2	TRBD1	TRBJ1-1	TGTGCCAGCAGCTTAGTCCCAGGGGGGAAGACTGAAGCTTTCTTT	CASSLVPGGKTEAFF
many	TRBV12-3/TRBV12-4	-	TRBJ2-5	TGTGCCAGCGGTCCTAGGGGGACCCAGTACTTC	CASGPRGTQYF
-	TRBV2	-	TRBJ1-1	TGTGCCAGCAGTTCAGGTTCCGTAGAAGCTTTCTTT	CASSSGSVEAFF